These 27 T cell receptor beta chains originate from one sample sequenced in a study of OX40 agonist ivuxolimab in advanced cancers. Measured with immunoSEQ multiplex PCR; TCRdb has only the in-frame clones, and not every one. The sample has around 60,000 clones; around 85% are singletons. Sample: CD4+ or CD8+ T cells sorted from blood, taken in a trial of the OX40 agonist ivuxolimab. The receptors stem from an adult with an advanced solid tumor such as melanoma, head and neck, liver or kidney cancer.

This clone was recorded once. The CDR3 region has the DNA TGCGCCAGCAGCTTCCAGGACCAAGAGACCCAGTACTTC. Its protein is CASSFQDQETQYF. The chain uses TRBV5-1 and TRBJ2-5; D is undetermined. Trimming cost V 2 bases and J 0 bases, with 5 bases left between them. Germline V gives CDR1 SGHRS, CDR2 YFSETQ. The CDR3 totals 13 residues.

V and J are TRBV4-1 and TRBJ1-4; D ambiguous. Trimming cost V 2 bases and J 4 bases, with 8 bases left between them. CDR1 is MGHRA and CDR2 is YSYEKL in the germline V gene. The length of the CDR3 is 14 residues. The DNA of the CDR3 is TGCGCCAGCAGCCAACCTATTATTAATGAAAAACTGTTTTTT. The encoded protein is CASSQPIINEKLFF.

A remark on this clone: The junction departs from germline at one end; a sequencing error may be responsible. The chain links TRBV11-2 to TRBJ2-1; a weak D match, TRBD1 (6 bases). CDR1 SGHAT and CDR2 FQNNGV come from the germline V gene. This CDR3 has 12 amino acids. CDR3 sequence (DNA): TGTGCCAGCAGCCGCGAGCGGTCAGGGGTGCTCTTC. Translated: CASSRERSGVLF.

This chain joins TRBV25-1 and TRBJ2-5; D gene uncertain. The CDR3 is 13 amino acids. With 3 bases removed from V and 3 bases from J, the gap between germline ends came to 8 bases. Germline lookup yields CDR1 MGHDK and CDR2 SYGVNS. In DNA, the CDR3 is TGTGCCAGCAGTGATTTCCCCAAAGAGACCCAGTACTTC. Translating it yields CASSDFPKETQYF.

The rearrangement links TRBV28 to TRBJ2-1, with 11 bases that match TRBD1. Trimming removed 3 bases from V and 7 bases from J; junction bases left unmatched: 5. This CDR3 contains 15 residues. Germline CDR1 reads MDHEN; CDR2 reads SYDVKM. CDR3 DNA sequence: TGTGCCAGCAGTTTGAGGGACAGGGGGGGAAATGAGCAGTTCTTC. This encodes CASSLRDRGGNEQFF.

This clone was seen a single time. This chain links TRBV9 with TRBJ2-1; D ambiguous. V lost 0 bases and J 7 bases, leaving 11 bases between the germline ends. This CDR3 is built from 14 residues. Germline values: CDR1 SGDLS, CDR2 YYNGEE. CDR3 bases: TGTGCCAGCAGCGTAGGAAATTTGGCAAATGAGCAGTTCTTC. It codes for CASSVGNLANEQFF.

CDR3 nucleotides: TGTGCCACCCAATGGACATCGGGGACTGGCTACGAGCAGTACTTC. Translation gives CATQWTSGTGYEQYF. V is TRBV27 and J is TRBJ2-7; the D gene is possibly TRBD2 (6 bases). CDR3 length equals 15 residues. V lost 10 bases and J 3 bases, leaving 22 bases between the germline ends. Germline V lookup: CDR1 MNHEY, CDR2 SMNVEV (reference sequence).

The CDR3 protein is CASSLRDRESYGYTF. Here the CDR3 DNA reads TGTGCCAGCAGTTTACGGGACAGGGAGAGCTATGGCTACACCTTC. The chain combines TRBV28 with TRBJ1-2, with 9 bases aligning to TRBD1. V was clipped by 2 bases and J by 4 bases; unmatched bases: 5. CDR3 size: 15 residues. CDR1 and CDR2 from the germline V gene are MDHEN and SYDVKM.

V gene TRBV12-5 combines with J gene TRBJ2-3; D not certain. V was trimmed by 10 bases and J by 3 bases, leaving 11 bases between them. Germline CDR1 and CDR2: LGHNT and FRNRAP. The CDR3 is 12 residues long. CDR3 sequence reads: CATTDGTDTQYF. The CDR3 DNA is TGTGCTACGACTGACGGGACAGATACGCAGTATTTT.

The CDR3 loop is CASSQNRGREQYF. The CDR3, as DNA: TGTGCCAGCAGTCAAAACAGGGGGCGCGAGCAGTACTTC. The genes are TRBV27 and TRBJ2-7; TRBD1 agrees at 9 bases. Germline V gene sequence: CDR1 MNHEY, CDR2 SMNVEV (reference sequence). V was pared by 5 bases and J by 6 bases, with 5 bases of the junction left unmatched. The CDR3 is 13 residues long.

In DNA, the CDR3 is TGTGCCAGCAGCCAATCCCAGGGGATGAACACTGAAGCTTTCTTT. This gives the protein CASSQSQGMNTEAFF. This rearrangement joins TRBV14 to TRBJ1-1, with D perhaps matching TRBD1 (6 bases). CDR3 length: 15 residues. Germline lookup yields CDR1 SGHDN and CDR2 FVKESK. With 2 bases removed from V and 0 bases from J, the gap between germline ends came to 10 bases.

This chain uses TRBV19 with TRBJ2-5; 9 nucleotides match TRBD1. CDR3 length: 15 residues. CDR1 and CDR2 (germline): LNHDA, SQIVND (reference sequence). V lost 5 bases to trimming and J lost 2 bases; unmatched junction nucleotides: 6. The CDR3 reads CASSVPGQGQETQYF. CDR3 in DNA: TGTGCCAGTAGTGTTCCGGGACAGGGTCAAGAGACCCAGTACTTC. Using reference TRBV19 and TRBJ2-5 for the parts outside the CDR3, the full variable domain is DGGITQSPKYLFRKEGQNVTLSCEQNLNHDAMYWYRQDPGQGLRLIYYSQIVNDFQKGDIAEGYSVSREKKESFPLTVTSAQKNPTAFYLCASSVPGQGQETQYFGPGTRLLVL.

There are a few counts of this clone. The rearrangement joins TRBV5-1 to TRBJ1-1; D unclear. Germline values: CDR1 SGHRS, CDR2 YFSETQ. The CDR3 is 13 residues long. The V gene lost 0 bases and the J gene lost 5 bases, with 8 bases spanning the gap. CDR3 bases: TGCGCCAGCAGCTTGGAGCCTGGAACTGAAGCTTTCTTT. Protein sequence: CASSLEPGTEAFF. The complete variable domain, with remaining parts taken from reference TRBV5-1 and TRBJ1-1, reads KAGVTQTPRYLIKTRGQQVTLSCSPISGHRSVSWYQQTPGQGLQFLFEYFSETQRNKGNFPGRFSGRQFSNSRSEMNVSTLELGDSALYLCASSLEPGTEAFFGQGTRLTVV.

This clone was seen once. The rearrangement joins TRBV5-4 to TRBJ2-1, with 7 bases matching TRBD2. The CDR3 sequence is 12 residues long. CDR1 is SGHNT and CDR2 is YYREEE in the germline V gene (reference sequence). Unmatched junction bases numbered 11, after V lost 4 bases and J lost 16 bases. The CDR3 is CASSTFSGNPFF. DNA of the CDR3: TGTGCCAGCAGCACCTTCAGCGGGAACCCTTTCTTC.

The chain is built from TRBV19 and TRBJ1-5; D is perhaps TRBD1 (5 bases). This CDR3 is built from 15 residues. Trimming left V 5 bases short and J 6 bases short, with 17 bases between. CDR1 is LNHDA and CDR2 is SQIVND in the germline V gene (reference sequence). CDR3 sequence (DNA): TGTGCCAGTAGTCCGGGGAACTTAAGGGGTCAGCCCCAGCATTTT. This gives the protein CASSPGNLRGQPQHF.

J is TRBJ1-6 and V is TRBV4-2, with TRBD1 as a possible D gene (6 bases). The germline V gene encodes CDR1 LGHNA and CDR2 YNFKEQ. The CDR3 consists of 16 residues. Trimming took off 1 base at V and 5 bases at J, with 12 bases between the two ends. The CDR3 spells CASSQATGTDNSPLHF. The CDR3 coding sequence is TGTGCCAGCAGCCAAGCCACAGGGACGGATAATTCACCCCTCCACTTT.

The chain uses TRBV9 and TRBJ2-1, with D possibly matching TRBD1 (6 bases). Germline V gene lookup returns CDR1 SGDLS and CDR2 YYNGEE. The CDR3 sequence is 14 residues long. The ends were cut back, 2 bases at V and 8 bases at J, with 14 bases in the middle. CDR3 DNA sequence: TGTGCCAGCAGCGTTACAGGGTTGGTGGATGAGCAGTTCTTC. It translates to CASSVTGLVDEQFF.

The chain carries TRBV5-1 and TRBJ2-3; tentatively, D is TRBD1 or TRBD2 (5 bases each). V lost 2 bases and J lost 0, with 10 bases in between. In germline, CDR1 is SGHRS, CDR2 YFSETQ. This CDR3 contains 15 residues. As DNA, the CDR3 is TGCGCCAGCAGCTTAAACGGGGCCAGCACAGATACGCAGTATTTT. Amino acids: CASSLNGASTDTQYF.

This chain joins TRBV7-9 and TRBJ1-4; D possibly corresponds to TRBD1 (5 bases). The CDR3 spans 14 residues. The V end lost 5 bases, the J end lost 5 bases, and 12 bases lay between the germline ends. CDR1 is SEHNR and CDR2 is FQNEAQ in the germline V gene (reference sequence). The CDR3 spells CASSRSDMNEKLFF. The DNA for the CDR3 is TGTGCCAGCAGCCGCTCGGACATGAATGAAAAACTGTTTTTT.

This rearrangement joins TRBV9 to TRBJ2-2; D remains unclear. V was clipped by 3 bases and J by 4 bases, with 7 bases between them. Germline V CDR1 and CDR2: SGDLS, YYNGEE. The CDR3 covers 13 residues. Written as DNA, the CDR3 is TGTGCCAGCAGCGCTATAACCACCGGGGAGCTGTTTTTT. Amino acids: CASSAITTGELFF.

The V call is TRBV28, the J call TRBJ1-1; no firm D call. The CDR3 sequence is 12 residues long. In germline, CDR1 is MDHEN, CDR2 SYDVKM. Trimming left V 5 bases short and J 1 base short, with 5 bases between. The CDR3 coding sequence is TGTGCCAGCAGTAGCGAGAACACTGAAGCTTTCTTT. Protein sequence: CASSSENTEAFF.

CDR3 loop: CASSHLVGPMVRGHGNEQFF. CDR3 DNA: TGCGCCAGCAGCCACCTCGTGGGCCCGATGGTGAGGGGGCACGGGAATGAGCAGTTCTTC. This chain joins TRBV4-1 and TRBJ2-1, with 7 bases identical to TRBD1. Trimming took 3 bases from V and 7 from J; bases not matched to a gene: 24. This CDR3 contains 20 residues. Germline CDR1 and CDR2: MGHRA and YSYEKL.

This sequence joins TRBV30 and TRBJ1-1, with D perhaps TRBD1 (5 bases). CDR1 and CDR2 from the germline V gene are GTSNPN and SVGIG (reference sequence). This CDR3 contains 10 residues. Trimming pared 5 bases from V and 10 bases from J, leaving 11 bases between. In nucleotides, the CDR3 is TGTGCCTGGGAGACGGGGGGAGCTTTCTTT. Residues: CAWETGGAFF.

The CDR3 coding sequence is TGTGCCAGCAGGTCCCAGGGAGGGAGGCGCAACACTGAAGCTTTCTTT. It yields the protein CASRSQGGRRNTEAFF. The rearrangement joins TRBV27 to TRBJ1-1; possible D gene TRBD1, 5 bases. Trimming cost V 6 bases and J 2 bases, with 19 bases left between them. The CDR3 has 16 amino acids. From germline, CDR1 is MNHEY and CDR2 SMNVEV (reference sequence).

Only a few counts were recorded for this clone. The V and J genes are TRBV27 and TRBJ2-2; D gene uncertain. The length of the CDR3 is 14 residues. The germline V and J ends were trimmed by 8 bases and 3 bases, with 13 bases remaining between them. Germline CDR1 MNHEY, CDR2 SMNVEV (reference sequence). This CDR3 reads CASSATTDTGELFF. CDR3 in DNA: TGTGCCAGCTCTGCTACAACGGACACCGGGGAGCTGTTTTTT.

The chain is built from TRBV2 and TRBJ1-1, with 12 bases lining up with TRBD1. The ends lost 6 bases at V and 3 bases at J; junction bases unmatched: 11. CDR3 length: 17 amino acids. Germline values: CDR1 SNHLY, CDR2 FYNNEI. Written as DNA, the CDR3 is TGTGCCAGCAGGAAACCCGGGACAGGGGGCGAGGACACTGAAGCTTTCTTT. Translation gives CASRKPGTGGEDTEAFF.

The rearrangement uses TRBV5-4 and TRBJ2-3, with 10 bases identical to TRBD1. V trimming: 3 bases; J trimming: 5 bases; junction bases outside the gene matches: 6. Per germline, CDR1 SGHNT and CDR2 YYREEE (reference sequence). CDR3 length: 15 amino acids. The CDR3 spells CASSSGTGEVDTQYF. CDR3 DNA sequence: TGTGCCAGCAGCTCCGGGACAGGGGAGGTAGATACGCAGTATTTT.